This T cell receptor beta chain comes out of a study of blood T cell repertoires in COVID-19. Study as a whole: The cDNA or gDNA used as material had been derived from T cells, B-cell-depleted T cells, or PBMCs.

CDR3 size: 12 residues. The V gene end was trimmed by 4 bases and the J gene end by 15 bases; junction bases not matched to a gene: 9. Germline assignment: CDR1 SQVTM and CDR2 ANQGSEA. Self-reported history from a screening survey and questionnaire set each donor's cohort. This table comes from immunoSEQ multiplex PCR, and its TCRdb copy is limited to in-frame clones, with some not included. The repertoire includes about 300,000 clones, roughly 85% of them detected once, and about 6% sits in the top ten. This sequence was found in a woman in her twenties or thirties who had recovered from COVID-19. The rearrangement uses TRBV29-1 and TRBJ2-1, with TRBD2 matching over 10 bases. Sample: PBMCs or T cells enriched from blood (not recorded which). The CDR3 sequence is CSVGASGGGRFF. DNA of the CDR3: TGCAGCGTTGGGGCTAGCGGGGGAGGTCGGTTCTTC.